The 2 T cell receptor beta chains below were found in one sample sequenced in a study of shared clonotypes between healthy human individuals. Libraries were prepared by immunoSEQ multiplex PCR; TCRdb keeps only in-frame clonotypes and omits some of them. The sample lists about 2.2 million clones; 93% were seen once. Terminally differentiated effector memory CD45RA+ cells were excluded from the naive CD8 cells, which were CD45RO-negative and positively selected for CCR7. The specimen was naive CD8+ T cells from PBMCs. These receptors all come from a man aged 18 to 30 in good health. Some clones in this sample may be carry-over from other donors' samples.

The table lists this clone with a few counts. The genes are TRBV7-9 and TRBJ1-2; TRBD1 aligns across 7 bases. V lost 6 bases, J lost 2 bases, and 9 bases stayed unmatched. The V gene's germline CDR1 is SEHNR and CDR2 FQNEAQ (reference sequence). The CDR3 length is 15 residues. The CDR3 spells CASRSDRVPNYGYTF. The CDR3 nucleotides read TGTGCCAGCAGGAGTGACAGGGTTCCCAACTATGGCTACACCTTC.

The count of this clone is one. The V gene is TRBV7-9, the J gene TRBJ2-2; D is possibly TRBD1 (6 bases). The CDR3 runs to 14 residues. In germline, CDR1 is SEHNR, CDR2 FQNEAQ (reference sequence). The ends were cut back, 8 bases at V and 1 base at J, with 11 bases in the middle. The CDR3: CASHRDKNTGELFF. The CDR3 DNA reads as TGTGCCAGCCACCGGGACAAGAACACCGGGGAGCTGTTTTTT.